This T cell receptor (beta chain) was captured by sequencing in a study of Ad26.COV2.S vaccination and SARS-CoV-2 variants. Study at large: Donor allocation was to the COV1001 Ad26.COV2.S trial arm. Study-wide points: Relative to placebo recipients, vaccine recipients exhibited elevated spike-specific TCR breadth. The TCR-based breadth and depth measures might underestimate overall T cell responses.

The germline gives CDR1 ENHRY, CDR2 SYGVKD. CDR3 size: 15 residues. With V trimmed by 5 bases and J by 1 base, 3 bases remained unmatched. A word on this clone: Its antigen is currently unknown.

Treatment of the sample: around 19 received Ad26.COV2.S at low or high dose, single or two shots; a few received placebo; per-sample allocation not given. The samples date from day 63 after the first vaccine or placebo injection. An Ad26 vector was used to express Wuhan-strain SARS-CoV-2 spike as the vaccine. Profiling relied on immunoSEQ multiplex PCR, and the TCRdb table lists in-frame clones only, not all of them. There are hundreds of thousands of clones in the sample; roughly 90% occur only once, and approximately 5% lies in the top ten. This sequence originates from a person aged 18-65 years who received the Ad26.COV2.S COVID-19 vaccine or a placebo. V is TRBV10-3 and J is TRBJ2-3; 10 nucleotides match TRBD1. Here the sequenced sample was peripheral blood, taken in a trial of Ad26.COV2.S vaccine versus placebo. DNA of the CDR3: TGTGCCATCAGTCTCGGACAGGGGGGCACAGATACGCAGTATTTT. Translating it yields CAISLGQGGTDTQYF.